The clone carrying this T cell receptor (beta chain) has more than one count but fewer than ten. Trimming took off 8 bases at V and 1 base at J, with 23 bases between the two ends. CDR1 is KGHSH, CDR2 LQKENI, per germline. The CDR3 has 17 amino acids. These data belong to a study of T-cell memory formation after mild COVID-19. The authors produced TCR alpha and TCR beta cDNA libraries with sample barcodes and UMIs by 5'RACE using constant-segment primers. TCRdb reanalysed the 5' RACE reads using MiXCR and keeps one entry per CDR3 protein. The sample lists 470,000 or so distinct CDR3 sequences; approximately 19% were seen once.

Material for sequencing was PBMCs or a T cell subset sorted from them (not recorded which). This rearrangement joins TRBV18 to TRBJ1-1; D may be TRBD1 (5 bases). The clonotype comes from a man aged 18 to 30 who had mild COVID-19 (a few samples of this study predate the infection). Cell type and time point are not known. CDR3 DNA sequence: TGTGCCAGCCGAACACGTCACCATTCAGGGAAGAACACTGAAGCTTTCTTT. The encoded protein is CASRTRHHSGKNTEAFF.